This TCR beta chain derives from a study of blood T cells in healthy people across ages. Study details: About one barcoded TCR beta cDNA was captured per two T cells.

As regards this clonotype: This sequence may be a read error, since a much larger clone differs from it by one base.

This CDR3 region has 15 residues. Deletions cut 1 base from V and 0 bases from J, with 8 bases between. Per the germline V gene, CDR1 is SGHTA and CDR2 is FQGNSA. Primed by a sample-barcoded 5' primer and a J-beta primer mix, a second PCR proceeded for about 6 to 12 cycles. TCRdb called the 5' RACE reads again in MiXCR, with one record for every CDR3 protein. The sample comprises 650,000 to 800,000 distinct CDR3 sequences, over 40% of which are singletons, and approximately 15% rests with the top ten. The origin of this receptor is a woman aged 80 or over in good health. Sequencing input: blood. The chain uses TRBV7-2 and TRBJ2-3; the D gene is possibly TRBD2 (5 bases). CDR3 residues: CASSLVERSTDTQYF. DNA for the CDR3: TGTGCCAGCAGCTTAGTGGAGCGGAGCACAGATACGCAGTATTTT.